One and the same sample provided the 23 T cell receptor beta chains below, sequenced in a study of blood T cells in healthy people across ages. Primed by a sample-barcoded 5' primer and a J-beta primer mix, a second PCR proceeded for about 6 to 11 cycles. TCRdb fed the 5' RACE reads into MiXCR, producing one record per CDR3 protein. The sample carries roughly 2 million distinct CDR3 sequences, around half recorded once. The sample consisted of blood. Receptors were obtained from a woman aged 40 to 50 in good health.

This clonotype showed up just once. The rearrangement joins TRBV7-9 to TRBJ2-3; D is possibly TRBD2 (5 bases). CDR3 length: 16 amino acids. The germline V and J ends were trimmed by 5 bases and 0 bases, with 15 bases remaining between them. Per the germline V gene, CDR1 is SEHNR and CDR2 is FQNEAQ (reference sequence). CDR3: CASSPPPGSSTDTQYF. Written as DNA, the CDR3 is TGTGCCAGCAGCCCACCCCCGGGATCTAGCACAGATACGCAGTATTTT.

This chain uses TRBV29-1 with TRBJ1-4, with unresolved D. CDR1 and CDR2 from the germline V gene are SQVTM and ANQGSEA. The CDR3 runs to 10 residues. V was shortened by 4 bases and J by 5 bases, with 2 bases between the two germline ends. The CDR3 protein is CSVGNEKLFF. CDR3 DNA: TGCAGCGTTGGGAATGAAAAACTGTTTTTT.

This CDR3 reads CSAIRLAGASYNEQFF. Here the CDR3 DNA reads TGCAGTGCCATAAGACTAGCGGGGGCCTCCTACAATGAGCAGTTCTTC. The chain is built from TRBV20-1 and TRBJ2-1; 12 bases align to TRBD2. From germline, CDR1 is DFQATT and CDR2 SNEGSKA (reference sequence). This CDR3 has 16 residues. The junction had 6 bases not matched to a gene; V was cut back by 6 bases and J by 0 bases.

The chain uses TRBV21-1 and TRBJ2-1; the table's D call of TRBD1 was not tested on the DNA. TRBV21-1 is annotated as a pseudogene. The CDR3 contains 17 residues. CDR3 DNA sequence: TGTGCCAGCAGACCCTGTCCTGGGCGGGGGGGCGACAATGAGCAGTTCTTC. Its protein product is CASRPCPGRGGDNEQFF.

V is TRBV3-1 and J is TRBJ2-2; 7 bases line up with TRBD2. J gave up 5 bases and V 3 bases, and 6 bases lay outside the gene matches. CDR3 length: 15 amino acids. Germline V lookup: CDR1 LGHDT, CDR2 YNNKEL (reference sequence). The CDR3 region has the DNA TGTGCCAGCAGCCATACTAGCGTGACAACCGGGGAGCTGTTTTTT. Protein sequence: CASSHTSVTTGELFF.

This clonotype was seen once. The rearrangement links TRBV3-1 to TRBJ2-1; D gene unclear. The CDR3 contains 15 residues. Germline loops: CDR1 LGHDT, CDR2 YNNKEL (reference sequence). Trimming cost V 1 base and J 8 bases, with 15 bases left between them. The CDR3 region is CASSQGRLGFDEQFF. CDR3 nucleotide sequence: TGTGCCAGCAGCCAAGGCCGGCTAGGGTTCGATGAGCAGTTCTTC.

The chain combines TRBV12-3 or TRBV12-4 with TRBJ1-2; D call uncertain. V gave up 2 bases and J gave up 7 bases, with 11 bases separating them. CDR3 size: 13 residues. CDR3 sequence: CASSLSTLSGYTF. CDR3 nucleotide sequence: TGTGCCAGCAGTTTATCGACCCTCAGTGGCTACACCTTC.

The chain employs TRBV27 and TRBJ2-5; the match to TRBD2 covers 7 bases. This CDR3 has 13 residues. Germline assignment: CDR1 MNHEY and CDR2 SMNVEV (reference sequence). The V gene end was trimmed by 8 bases and the J gene end by 4 bases; junction bases not matched to a gene: 7. The CDR3 loop is CASGTGEGETQYF. CDR3 coding DNA: TGTGCCAGCGGTACGGGGGAGGGAGAGACCCAGTACTTC.

This chain links TRBV4-3 with TRBJ1-1, with D possibly being TRBD1 (5 bases). V gave up 3 bases and J gave up 2 bases, with 10 bases separating them. From germline, CDR1 is LGHNA and CDR2 YSLEER. The CDR3 has 14 amino acids. CDR3 nucleotides: TGCGCCAGCAGCCACGGCGGGGGAAACACTGAAGCTTTCTTT. Its protein product is CASSHGGGNTEAFF.

The rearrangement joins TRBV12-3 or TRBV12-4 to TRBJ1-5; possibly TRBD1 for D (5 bases). This CDR3 comprises 15 residues. Deletions cut 3 bases from V and 2 bases from J, with 11 bases between. CDR3 region: CASSFGDVGNQPQHF. CDR3 bases: TGTGCCAGCAGTTTCGGGGACGTGGGCAATCAGCCCCAGCATTTT.

This clonotype was detected only once. In DNA form, the CDR3 reads TGTGCCAGCAACCCCCAACTTCCAGGGCGCGGCTACACCTTC. Translation gives CASNPQLPGRGYTF. V gene TRBV2 combines with J gene TRBJ1-2, with a possible D match to TRBD1 (5 bases). The CDR3 sequence is 14 residues long. The ends were cut back, 7 bases at V and 8 bases at J, with 20 bases in the middle. Germline V gene data show CDR1 as SNHLY and CDR2 as FYNNEI.

This clonotype was seen only once. V is TRBV15 and J is TRBJ1-2, with TRBD1 matching 8 bases. This CDR3 region has 13 residues. The germline gives CDR1 LNHNV, CDR2 YYDKDF (reference sequence). J gave up 8 bases and V 3 bases, and 5 bases lay outside the gene matches. In DNA form, the CDR3 reads TGTGCCACCAGCAGTGGACAGGGCTGGGGCTACACCTTC. It is translated as CATSSGQGWGYTF.

This clonotype was seen only a few times. The chain joins TRBV20-1 to TRBJ1-2; tentative D call: TRBD1 (5 bases). The V end lost 3 bases, the J end lost 8 bases, and 10 bases lay between the germline ends. CDR1 and CDR2 (germline): DFQATT, SNEGSKA (reference sequence). CDR3 size: 11 residues. The CDR3 nucleotides are TGCAGTGCTAGCTTAGGGGCGGGCTACACCTTC. The encoded protein is CSASLGAGYTF.

The chain is built from TRBV11-2 and TRBJ1-2; no clear D. This CDR3 region has 14 residues. V was shortened by 0 bases and J by 2 bases, with 7 bases between the two germline ends. Germline V gene sequence: CDR1 SGHAT, CDR2 FQNNGV. The chain's CDR3 is CASSLDIGNYGYTF. CDR3 coding DNA: TGTGCCAGCAGCTTAGACATAGGAAACTATGGCTACACCTTC.

Many counts were recorded for this clonotype. The chain recombines TRBV5-1 with TRBJ2-5; 12 nucleotides match TRBD2. Trimming took 0 bases from V and 1 from J; bases not matched to a gene: 7. The CDR3 totals 18 residues. CDR1 is SGHRS, CDR2 YFSETQ, per germline. CDR3 sequence (DNA): TGCGCCAGCAGCTTGGTGACTAGCGGGGGCCTCTCCCAAGAGACCCAGTACTTC. Translated: CASSLVTSGGLSQETQYF.

This clonotype was seen more than once but under ten times. The chain combines TRBV4-1 with TRBJ2-1; 11 bases align to TRBD2. Germline CDR1 is MGHRA and CDR2 is YSYEKL. The length of the CDR3 is 17 residues. With V trimmed by 2 bases and J by 9 bases, 12 bases remained unmatched. The CDR3 bases are TGCGCCAGCAGCCAAACTAGCGGGGGCGGCCCGGACGGTGAGCAGTTCTTC. Amino acids: CASSQTSGGGPDGEQFF.

In DNA, the CDR3 is TGTGCCAGCAGCGCCTTCCGGGACAGGGGGCTGGACGAGCAGTACTTC. Translating it yields CASSAFRDRGLDEQYF. The chain uses TRBV7-8 and TRBJ2-7; 12 nucleotides agree with TRBD1. Germline values: CDR1 SGHVS, CDR2 FQNEAQ. The V segment lost 5 bases and the J segment 5 bases; nucleotides outside the gene matches: 10. This CDR3 comprises 16 residues.

The CDR3, as DNA: TGCGCCAGCAGCGCAGGGGGCACCTTCACAGATACGCAGTATTTT. Protein sequence: CASSAGGTFTDTQYF. The V gene is TRBV5-1, the J gene TRBJ2-3; 8 bases match TRBD1. The CDR3 extends over 15 amino acids. J gave up 2 bases and V 4 bases, and 6 bases lay outside the gene matches. CDR1 is SGHRS, CDR2 YFSETQ, per germline.

This chain connects TRBV29-1 to TRBJ2-2, with no clear D. CDR3 length: 13 amino acids. Trimming took off 6 bases at V and 5 bases at J, with 13 bases between the two ends. CDR1 is SQVTM and CDR2 is ANQGSEA in the germline V gene. The CDR3 here is CSVSLTGTGELFF. For the CDR3, the DNA is TGCAGCGTCTCCCTGACTGGTACCGGGGAGCTGTTTTTT.

This clonotype was detected only a few times. The V call is TRBV28, the J call TRBJ2-1; D is ambiguous. The CDR3 covers 15 residues. The V gene lost 2 bases and the J gene lost 0 bases, with 8 bases spanning the gap. Per the germline V gene, CDR1 is MDHEN and CDR2 is SYDVKM. The DNA of the CDR3 is TGTGCCAGCAGTTTACAGCTAGTCTCCTACAATGAGCAGTTCTTC. Amino acids: CASSLQLVSYNEQFF.

The sample holds a few counts of this clonotype. The rearrangement uses TRBV20-1 and TRBJ2-5; a possible D gene is TRBD1 (6 bases). V lost 6 bases to trimming and J lost 5 bases, with 22 bases between them. The CDR3 has 15 residues. Germline assignment: CDR1 DFQATT and CDR2 SNEGSKA (reference sequence). CDR3 sequence (DNA): TGCAGTGCCACCCCGGTGGTGGGGGCGATGGAGACCCAGTACTTC. Translated: CSATPVVGAMETQYF.

In its sample, this clonotype was seen once. The chain links TRBV11-2 to TRBJ2-7, with 11 bases lining up with TRBD2. The CDR3 spans 15 residues. The V gene end was trimmed by 4 bases and the J gene end by 7 bases; junction bases not matched to a gene: 9. CDR1 is SGHAT, CDR2 FQNNGV, per germline. The CDR3 reads CASSSPGLADNEQYF. DNA for the CDR3: TGTGCCAGCAGCTCTCCGGGACTAGCGGACAATGAGCAGTACTTC.

Only a few counts were recorded for this clonotype. The chain carries TRBV7-2 and TRBJ2-3; D may correspond to TRBD1 or TRBD2 (6 bases each). Trimming pared 1 base from V and 5 bases from J, leaving 16 bases between. CDR3 length: 16 amino acids. Per germline, CDR1 SGHTA and CDR2 FQGNSA. In nucleotides, the CDR3 is TGTGCCAGCAGCTTAGTGGTGGGGGGCCGAAAAGATACGCAGTATTTT. The encoded protein is CASSLVVGGRKDTQYF. Looking up the rest from reference TRBV7-2 and TRBJ2-3 gives the full variable domain: GAGVSQSPSNKVTEKGKDVELRCDPISGHTALYWYRQSLGQGLEFLIYFQGNSAPDKSGLPSDRFSAERTGGSVSTLTIQRTQQEDSAVYLCASSLVVGGRKDTQYFGPGTRLTVL.